This is a list of T cell receptor beta chains from one sample in a study of T-cell memory formation after mild COVID-19. TCRdb redid the calling of the 5' RACE reads with MiXCR, one entry per CDR3 protein. The data show approximately 430,000 distinct CDR3 sequences, with around a quarter seen just once and around 13% held by the top ten. Source material: PBMCs or a T cell subset sorted from them (not recorded which). The receptors were gathered from an adult woman who had mild COVID-19 (a few samples of this study predate the infection). Cell type and time point are not known. Both conserved end residues are part of each CDR3. The D gene is left open where the match is weak. Clone size is not always given. Where it is, it says once, few, many or a class for expanded clones.

J gene: TRBJ1-2; clone size: .; D gene: .; V gene: TRBV19; CDR3 protein: CARGERRTKFVYGYTF; CDR3 DNA: TGTGCCAGAGGGGAAAGACGGACCAAATTCGTTTATGGCTACACCTTC
J gene: TRBJ2-1; clone size: few; D gene: .; V gene: TRBV29-1; CDR3 protein: CSVSLDSDVYNEQFF; CDR3 DNA: TGCAGCGTTTCATTGGACAGCGACGTCTACAATGAGCAGTTCTTC
J gene: TRBJ2-7; clone size: few; D gene: .; V gene: TRBV2; CDR3 protein: CASREQGTKQYF; CDR3 DNA: TGTGCCAGCAGGGAACAGGGAACCAAGCAGTACTTC
J gene: TRBJ2-7; clone size: few; D gene: TRBD2; V gene: TRBV24-1; CDR3 protein: CATSPAGGDEQYF; CDR3 DNA: TGTGCCACCAGTCCGGCGGGGGGCGACGAGCAGTACTTC
J gene: TRBJ2-3; clone size: few; D gene: .; V gene: TRBV20-1; CDR3 protein: CSATRQSTDTQYF; CDR3 DNA: TGCAGTGCTACGAGACAGAGCACAGATACGCAGTATTTT
J gene: TRBJ2-4; clone size: few; D gene: TRBD2; V gene: TRBV28; CDR3 protein: CAGRGGGAKNIQYF; CDR3 DNA: TGTGCGGGACGGGGCGGGGGAGCCAAAAACATTCAGTACTTC
J gene: TRBJ2-5; clone size: few; D gene: TRBD2; V gene: TRBV19; CDR3 protein: CASSRVAGVLETQYF; CDR3 DNA: TGTGCCAGTAGTCGGGTAGCGGGAGTGTTGGAGACCCAGTACTTC
J gene: TRBJ2-1; clone size: .; D gene: TRBD1; V gene: TRBV20-1; CDR3 protein: CSASDRERPYNEQFF; CDR3 DNA: TGCAGTGCCTCGGACAGGGAGAGGCCCTACAATGAGCAGTTCTTC
J gene: TRBJ1-5; clone size: .; D gene: TRBD1; V gene: TRBV3-1; CDR3 protein: CASSRQGANQPQHF; CDR3 DNA: TGTGCCAGCAGCCGACAGGGGGCTAATCAGCCCCAGCATTTT
J gene: TRBJ1-5; clone size: .; D gene: .; V gene: TRBV27; CDR3 protein: CASSLGVTERRHF; CDR3 DNA: TGTGCCAGCAGCCTAGGGGTGACGGAGCGTCGGCATTTT